This entry features one TCR beta chain sequence. The same CDR3 is also encoded by other DNA sequences in this sample. The entry originates in a study of blood T cell repertoires in COVID-19. On the study more broadly: Acute and convalescent COVID-19 samples came from the United States, Italy and Spain. Sample material is recorded as cDNA or gDNA derived from T cells, B-cell-depleted T cells, or PBMCs.

The CDR3 length is 14 residues. The V and J ends lost 6 bases and 0 bases respectively, with 9 bases between them. Germline CDR1 reads LNHDA; CDR2 reads SQIVND (reference sequence). In the source study's methods: Amplifying reference gene primers gave estimates of nucleated cell counts. Using immunoSEQ multiplex PCR, the repertoire was profiled, and TCRdb retains in-frame clones only, with some absent. From that table come the V and J calls and clone size; the DNA was used to work out D and trimming. The table has some 100,000 clones, about 91% seen once. This chain uses TRBV19 with TRBJ2-1, with D possibly being TRBD2 (6 bases). The source is a woman aged 80 or over with active COVID-19. Material: peripheral blood. The CDR3 here is CASSLDYSYNEQFF. CDR3 nucleotide sequence: TGTGCCAGTAGCCTGGACTACTCCTACAATGAGCAGTTCTTC.